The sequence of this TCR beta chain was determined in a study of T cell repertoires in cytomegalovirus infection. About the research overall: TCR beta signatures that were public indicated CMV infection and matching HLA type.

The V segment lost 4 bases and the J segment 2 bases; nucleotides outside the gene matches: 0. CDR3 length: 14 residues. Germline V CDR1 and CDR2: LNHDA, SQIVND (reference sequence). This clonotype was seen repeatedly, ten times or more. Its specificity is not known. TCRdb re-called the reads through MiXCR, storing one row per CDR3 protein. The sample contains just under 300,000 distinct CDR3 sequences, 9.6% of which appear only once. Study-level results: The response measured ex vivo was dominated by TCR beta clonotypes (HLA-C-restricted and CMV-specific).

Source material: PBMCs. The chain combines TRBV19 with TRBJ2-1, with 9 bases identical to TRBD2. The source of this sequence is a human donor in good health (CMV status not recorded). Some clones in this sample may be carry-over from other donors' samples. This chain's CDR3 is CASSSGGAYNEQFF. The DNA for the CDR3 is TGTGCCAGTAGTAGCGGGGGGGCCTACAATGAGCAGTTCTTC.